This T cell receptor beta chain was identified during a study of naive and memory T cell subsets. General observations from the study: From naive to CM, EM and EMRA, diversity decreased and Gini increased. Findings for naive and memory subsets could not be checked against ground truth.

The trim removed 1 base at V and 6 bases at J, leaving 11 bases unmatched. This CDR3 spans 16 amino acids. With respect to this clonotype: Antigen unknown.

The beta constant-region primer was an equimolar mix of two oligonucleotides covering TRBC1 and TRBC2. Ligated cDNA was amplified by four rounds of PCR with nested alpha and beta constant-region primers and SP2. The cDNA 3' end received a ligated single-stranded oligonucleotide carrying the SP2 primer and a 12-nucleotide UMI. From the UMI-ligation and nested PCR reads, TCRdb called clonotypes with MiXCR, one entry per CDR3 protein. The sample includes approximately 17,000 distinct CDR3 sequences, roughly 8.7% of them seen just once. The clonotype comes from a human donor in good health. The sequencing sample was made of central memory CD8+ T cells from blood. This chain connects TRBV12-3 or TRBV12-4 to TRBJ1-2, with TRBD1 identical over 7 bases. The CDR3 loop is CASSLGTGPSRDGYTF. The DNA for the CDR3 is TGTGCCAGCAGTTTAGGGACAGGCCCATCTCGGGATGGCTACACCTTC.